This T cell receptor (beta chain) comes out of a study of metastatic and nonmetastatic thyroid tumors. On the study more broadly: For malignant and benign thyroid patients, tumor or nodule tissue and blood were the sources whose repertoires were compared. Findings and caveats of the study: Significantly greater TCR beta diversity was reportedly found in malignant thyroid tumors than in benign nodules (in blood and tumor).

Per the study methods: CDR3 differences across clinicopathological groups were used to build a distant-metastasis classifier for papillary thyroid cancer. MiXCR reprocessed the PCR reads for TCRdb. The V and J calls come from TCRdb's annotation, not from the publication. This sample has about 16,000 clones; 33% occur once, and the top ten carry 9.5% to 15%. Thyroid surgery was preceded by no treatment in any patient. The table lists this clone with many counts. The antigen remains undetermined. Since a much larger clone is just one base distant, this may be a read error. Other DNA variants within this sample encode the same CDR3. The CDR3 loop spans 14 amino acids. The germline V gene has CDR1 LNHNV and CDR2 YYDKDF (reference sequence).

This receptor was obtained from a male donor with papillary thyroid cancer or a benign thyroid nodule (not recorded which). Some clones in this sample may be carry-over from other donors' samples. The source material was tumor tissue. The chain is built from TRBV15 and TRBJ2-3, with D unresolved. CDR3 in DNA: TGTGCCACCAGCAGAGGAACGCGCACAGATACGCAGTACTTT. Its translation: CATSRGTRTDTQYF.